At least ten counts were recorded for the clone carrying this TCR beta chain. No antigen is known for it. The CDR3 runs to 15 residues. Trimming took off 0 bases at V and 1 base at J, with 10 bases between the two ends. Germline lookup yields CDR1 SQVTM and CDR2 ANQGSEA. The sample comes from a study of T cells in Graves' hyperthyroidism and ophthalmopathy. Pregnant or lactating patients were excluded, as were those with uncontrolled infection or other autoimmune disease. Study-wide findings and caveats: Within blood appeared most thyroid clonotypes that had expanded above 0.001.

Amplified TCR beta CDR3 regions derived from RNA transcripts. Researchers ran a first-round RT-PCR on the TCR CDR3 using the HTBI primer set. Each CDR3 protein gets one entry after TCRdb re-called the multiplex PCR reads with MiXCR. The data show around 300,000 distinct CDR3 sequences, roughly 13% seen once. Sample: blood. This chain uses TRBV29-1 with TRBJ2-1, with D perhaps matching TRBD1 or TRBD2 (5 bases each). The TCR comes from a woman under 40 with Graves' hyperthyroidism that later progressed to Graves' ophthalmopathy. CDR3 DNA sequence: TGCAGCGTTGAAGAGGGGGTAGGATCCTACAATGAGCAGTTCTTC. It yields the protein CSVEEGVGSYNEQFF.